A selection of T cell receptor beta chains follows, all from one sample in a study of control samples from healthy donors and cancer patients. Here immunoSEQ multiplex PCR was the method, and the copy in TCRdb shows in-frame clones only, minus some. The sample consists of 170,000 or so clones, around 90% of them appearing once. Sequences were obtained from blood. The source of these receptors is a woman aged 40-49 years in good health. Each CDR3 is given with its conserved first and last residue. The D gene is left open where the match is weak. For some rows the clone size is stated as once, few or many, or as a class when expanded; others skip it.

clone_size,d_call,v_call,j_call,cdr3_nt,cdr3_aa
NA,TRBD2,TRBV11-2,TRBJ2-3,TGTGCCAGCAGCTTAGATCTTGGCGGGGGGGCGTCAGATACGCAGTATTTT,CASSLDLGGGASDTQYF
NA,NA,TRBV7-9,TRBJ1-6,TGTGCCAGCAGCTTCCTACCCGGGGAAAAGTCACCCCTCCACTTT,CASSFLPGEKSPLHF
once,TRBD1,TRBV19,TRBJ1-1,TGTGCCAGTAGTATCGGGGGACAGGGCCCTGAAGCTTTCTTT,CASSIGGQGPEAFF
once,TRBD1,TRBV5-1,TRBJ1-2,TGCGCCAGCGCACGGGAGACAGGGGGCGGCTATGGCTACACCTTC,CASARETGGGYGYTF
NA,TRBD1,TRBV28,TRBJ1-1,TGTGCCAGCAGTCCACAGGGGGGGAACACTGAAGCTTTCTTT,CASSPQGGNTEAFF
NA,NA,TRBV20-1,TRBJ2-5,TGCAGTGCGGACGGCCAAGAGACCCAGTACTTC,CSADGQETQYF
few,TRBD2,TRBV3-1/TRBV3-2,TRBJ2-2,TGTGCCAGCAGCCCAGGACTGCGGGGGGGGGAGCTGTTTTTT,CASSPGLRGGELFF
NA,TRBD1,TRBV10-3,TRBJ1-1,TGTGCCATCAGTGAACAGGGACCAGGGGGGCACACTGAAGCTTTCTTT,CAISEQGPGGHTEAFF
NA,NA,TRBV7-9,TRBJ1-2,TGTGCCAGCAGCTTGCAGAGCCATGGCTACACCTTC,CASSLQSHGYTF
once,NA,TRBV19,TRBJ1-5,TGTGCCAGTAGTATAGATCTCAGGGCCGGTCAGCCCCAGCATTTT,CASSIDLRAGQPQHF
NA,TRBD1,TRBV19,TRBJ1-2,TGTGCCAGTGCTGACAGGGGGCTCGGTGGCTACACCTTC,CASADRGLGGYTF
NA,NA,TRBV7-9,TRBJ1-2,TGTGCCAGCAGCTTCGGCTCAGGGGACTATGGCTACACCTTC,CASSFGSGDYGYTF
NA,NA,TRBV5-6,TRBJ2-3,TGTGCCAGCAGGTCTCGGGGCACAGATACGCAGTATTTT,CASRSRGTDTQYF
once,TRBD1,TRBV7-2,TRBJ1-6,TGTGCCAGCCGGGGGGACAGGAGCTCCTATAATTCACCCCTCCACTTT,CASRGDRSSYNSPLHF
NA,TRBD1,TRBV5-1,TRBJ2-3,TGCGCCAGCAGCTTGGTGACAGGGACCACAGATACGCAGTATTTT,CASSLVTGTTDTQYF
NA,TRBD1,TRBV6-5,TRBJ2-2,TGTGCCAGCAGTCAGGACAGGGACCCCACCGGGGAGCTGTTTTTT,CASSQDRDPTGELFF
NA,NA,TRBV6-1,TRBJ1-5,TGTGCCAGCAGTGACCTTTTAAGGCCCCAGCATTTT,CASSDLLRPQHF
NA,NA,TRBV11-2,TRBJ1-2,TGTGCCAGCAGCCCAATCCCGGACACCATGACTATTTCAGGTGGCTACACCTTC,CASSPIPDTMTISGGYTF
NA,NA,TRBV19,TRBJ2-7,TGTGCCAGTAGTACGGCGGGGGCTAGAGAGCAGTACTTC,CASSTAGAREQYF
NA,NA,TRBV3-1/TRBV3-2,TRBJ1-1,TGTGCCAGCAGGCCAGGCGGGGCAATGAACACTGAAGCTTTCTTT,CASRPGGAMNTEAFF
NA,NA,TRBV11-2,TRBJ2-2,TGTGCCAGCAGTTTTTCGTCGGGGGAGCTGTTTTTT,CASSFSSGELFF
NA,TRBD1,TRBV10-2,TRBJ2-3,TGCGCCAGCAGTGGGGCAAGACAGGGCGCAGATACGCAGTATTTT,CASSGARQGADTQYF
NA,NA,TRBV2,TRBJ1-1,TGTGCCAGCAGGTCAGTCGGGCAGATTAACACTGAAGCTTTCTTT,CASRSVGQINTEAFF
NA,NA,TRBV5-6,TRBJ2-1,TGTGCCAGCAGCAACCTAGGGACCTACAATGAGCAGTTCTTC,CASSNLGTYNEQFF
NA,NA,TRBV13,TRBJ1-6,TGTGCCAGCAGCTTAGGAAGGCGGGGGAATTCACCCCTCCACTTT,CASSLGRRGNSPLHF
NA,NA,TRBV18,TRBJ2-1,TGTGCCAGCTCCCCGAGCTCCTACAATGAGCAGTTCTTC,CASSPSSYNEQFF
NA,TRBD1,TRBV2,TRBJ2-3,TGTGCCAGCAGGACAGGGGTCACAGATACGCAGTATTTT,CASRTGVTDTQYF
few,NA,TRBV3-1/TRBV3-2,TRBJ1-2,TGTGCCAGCAGCCAGGGAACAGGGATGTGCACCTTC,CASSQGTGMCTF
few,NA,TRBV12-3/TRBV12-4,TRBJ1-1,TGTGCCAGCAGTGCTAACACTGAAGCTTTCTTT,CASSANTEAFF
NA,NA,TRBV15,TRBJ2-1,TGTGCCACCAGCAGCATAGGGGGGTTCAGGAATGAGCAGTTCTTC,CATSSIGGFRNEQFF
NA,NA,TRBV5-1,TRBJ2-7,TGCGCCAGCAGCCCAATGGAGGCCTCCTACGAGCAGTACTTC,CASSPMEASYEQYF
NA,NA,TRBV5-1,TRBJ2-3,TGCGCCAGCAGCTTGGCCAACAGAGTCACAGATACGCAGTATTTT,CASSLANRVTDTQYF
NA,NA,TRBV7-9,TRBJ2-3,TGTGCCAGCAGCCACGCAGATACGCAGTATTTT,CASSHADTQYF
NA,NA,TRBV4-1,TRBJ1-4,TGCGCCAGCAGCCAAGAAGGCCTTAGACCTTTAACTAATGAAAAACTGTTTTTT,CASSQEGLRPLTNEKLFF
NA,NA,TRBV7-8,TRBJ1-5,TGTGCCAGCAGCTTAGAAGTGAGTAGCAATCAGCCCCAGCATTTT,CASSLEVSSNQPQHF
medium-sized,NA,TRBV3-1/TRBV3-2,TRBJ1-2,TGTGCCAGCAGCCCGGGGGACGGTTTATTAGCTAACTATGGCTACACCTTC,CASSPGDGLLANYGYTF
NA,TRBD1,TRBV7-9,TRBJ2-7,TGTGCCAGTAGCAAACGACAGGGGAGCTCCTACGAGCAGTACTTC,CASSKRQGSSYEQYF
NA,TRBD2,TRBV4-1,TRBJ2-1,TGCGCCAGCAGCCAAGATTGGGGCGGGGGGGCTATTGAGCAGTTCTTC,CASSQDWGGGAIEQFF
few,NA,TRBV19,TRBJ1-1,TGTGCCAGTATCTCTGTCCGGGCTTTCTTT,CASISVRAFF
medium-sized,NA,TRBV4-1,TRBJ1-1,TGCGCCAGCAGGCAAACCGGGCCCCGGGACTCGAACACTGAAGCTTTCTTT,CASRQTGPRDSNTEAFF
NA,TRBD2,TRBV6-6,TRBJ2-1,TGTGCCATCGGACTAGCGCCCTACAATGAGCAGTTCTTC,CAIGLAPYNEQFF
many,NA,TRBV6-6,TRBJ1-1,TGTGCCAGTTATTTGGGGACTGAAGCTTTCTTT,CASYLGTEAFF
NA,NA,TRBV18,TRBJ1-1,TGTGCCAGCTCACCATTCTGGGGGCCGGACACTGAAGCTTTCTTT,CASSPFWGPDTEAFF
NA,TRBD2,TRBV7-9,TRBJ2-5,TGTGCCAGCAGCTGGACTAGCGGGGGGGAAGAGACCCAGTACTTC,CASSWTSGGEETQYF
NA,TRBD1,TRBV27,TRBJ2-7,TGTGCCAGCAGTGGCAGGGGGCTAGCCTACGAGCAGTACTTC,CASSGRGLAYEQYF
NA,NA,TRBV6-5,TRBJ1-2,TGTGCCAGCAGACCAGACAGAGACTATGGCTACACCTTC,CASRPDRDYGYTF
NA,NA,TRBV5-1,TRBJ2-2,TGCGCCAGCAGCTTGACCGGGGGGCCCAACACCGGGGAGCTGTTTTTT,CASSLTGGPNTGELFF
NA,NA,TRBV7-9,TRBJ1-6,TGTGCCAGCGGGGGGCCCCTAGATAATTCACCCCTCCACTTT,CASGGPLDNSPLHF
once,NA,TRBV21-1,TRBJ2-7,TGTGCCACTACGACATCAACCTACGAGCAGTACTTC,CATTTSTYEQYF
NA,NA,TRBV3-1/TRBV3-2,TRBJ1-2,TGTGCCAGCAGCCCGACGCTGGGACCTCAGAATGGCTACACCTTC,CASSPTLGPQNGYTF
NA,NA,TRBV15,TRBJ1-3,TGTGCCACCAGCAGAGAAAACTCTGGAAACACCATATATTTT,CATSRENSGNTIYF
NA,TRBD1,TRBV5-1,TRBJ2-7,TGCGCCAGCAGCTTTGGGGGACAGGTGAACTACGAGCAGTACTTC,CASSFGGQVNYEQYF
NA,NA,TRBV20-1,TRBJ2-1,TGCAGTGTGGGACGGGGTAATGAGCAGTTCTTC,CSVGRGNEQFF
NA,NA,TRBV7-2,TRBJ2-5,TGTGCCAGCAGCTTGGGGGGGGCGCAAGAGACCCAGTACTTC,CASSLGGAQETQYF
NA,NA,TRBV13,TRBJ2-7,TGTGCCAGCAGCTCTCAGGGCCCCTACGAGCAGTACTTC,CASSSQGPYEQYF
NA,NA,TRBV9,TRBJ1-2,TGTGCCAGCAGCGTAGTGGAGGACTATGGCTACACCTTC,CASSVVEDYGYTF